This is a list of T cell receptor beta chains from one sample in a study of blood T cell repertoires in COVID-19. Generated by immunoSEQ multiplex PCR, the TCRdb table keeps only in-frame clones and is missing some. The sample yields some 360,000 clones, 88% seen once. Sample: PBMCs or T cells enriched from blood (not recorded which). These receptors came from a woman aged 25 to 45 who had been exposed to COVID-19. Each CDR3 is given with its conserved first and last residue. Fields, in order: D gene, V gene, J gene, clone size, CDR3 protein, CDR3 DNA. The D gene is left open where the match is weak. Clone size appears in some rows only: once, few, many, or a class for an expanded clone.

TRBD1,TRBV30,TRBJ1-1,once,CAWSIRTGLVTEAFF,TGTGCCTGGAGTATAAGGACAGGGTTGGTCACTGAAGCTTTCTTT
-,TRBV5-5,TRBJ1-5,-,CASSRAREATQHF,TGTGCCAGCAGCAGGGCGCGGGAAGCCACCCAGCATTTT
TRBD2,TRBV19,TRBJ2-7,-,CASSDHGTSGISYEQYF,TGTGCCAGTAGTGACCACGGGACTAGCGGGATCTCCTACGAGCAGTACTTC
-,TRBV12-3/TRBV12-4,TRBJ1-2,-,CASSFNYGYTF,TGTGCCAGCAGCTTTAACTATGGCTACACCTTC
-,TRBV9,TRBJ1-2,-,CASSVGDTPNYGYTF,TGTGCCAGCAGCGTAGGAGATACTCCAAACTATGGCTACACCTTC
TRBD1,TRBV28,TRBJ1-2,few,CASSLARQGASGYTF,TGTGCCAGCAGTTTGGCCCGACAGGGGGCCTCAGGCTACACCTTC
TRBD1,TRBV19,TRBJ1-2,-,CASSIRRDRGVGYTF,TGTGCCAGTAGTATTCGCCGAGACAGGGGCGTTGGCTACACCTTC
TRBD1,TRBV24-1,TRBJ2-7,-,CATSGPDRGIYEQYF,TGTGCCACCAGTGGGCCCGACAGGGGAATCTACGAGCAGTACTTC
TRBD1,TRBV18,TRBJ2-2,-,CASSHRTGVGTGELFF,TGTGCCAGCTCACACAGGACAGGGGTTGGCACCGGGGAGCTGTTTTTT
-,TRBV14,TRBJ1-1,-,CASSQVRRMNTEAFF,TGTGCCAGCAGCCAAGTCCGGCGGATGAACACTGAAGCTTTCTTT